This T cell receptor (beta chain) was sequenced for a study of T cell responses to AZD1222 COVID-19 vaccine. Study summary: Analyses pooled second doses at about 4 or about 12 weeks. Overall study results and limits: Repertoire sampling happened only post peak T cell response. Baseline testing showed seropositivity in only six or seven AZD1222 recipients. Nearly half of spike-specific TCRs reportedly target unmutated variant regions.

To note about this clone: The antigen remains undetermined.

The CDR3 runs to 12 residues. CDR1 and CDR2 from the germline V gene are MDHEN and SYDVKM. V lost 6 bases and J lost 4; bases outside the gene matches: 1. Libraries were prepared by immunoSEQ multiplex PCR; TCRdb keeps only in-frame clonotypes and omits some of them. This sample has 92,000 or so clones, with almost 90% found just once. The source was peripheral blood, collected on day 0 of AZD1222 vaccination. This TCR was sampled from an adult in good health. The chain has TRBV28 and TRBJ2-7, with TRBD1 matching over 9 bases. CDR3 bases: TGTGCCAGCAGGGACAGGGGATACGAGCAGTACTTC. Translating it yields CASRDRGYEQYF. Filled out from reference TRBV28 and TRBJ2-7, the complete variable domain reads DVKVTQSSRYLVKRTGEKVFLECVQDMDHENMFWYRQDPGLGLRLIYFSYDVKMKEKGDIPEGYSVSREKKERFSLILESASTNQTSMYLCASRDRGYEQYFGPGTRLTVT.